The rows below give T cell receptor beta chains drawn from one sample of a study of human T cells and chemical hapten exposure. TCRdb called the RACE reads again in MiXCR, with one record for every CDR3 protein. The sample holds around 200,000 distinct CDR3 sequences, about 25% seen once. Here the sequenced sample was whole blood, taken in connection with sensitization to the hapten diphenylcyclopropenone (DPC). The receptors shown here come from a woman between 40 and 55 years old with alopecia areata. Some clones in this sample may be carry-over from other donors' samples. Each CDR3 is given with its conserved first and last residue. D genes are given only for firm matches. Some rows mark clone size as missing; the rest say once, few, many or name a class of expanded clone.

-	-	TRBV11-2	TRBJ2-2	CASSVRVTGELFF	TGTGCCAGCAGCGTCCGGGTCACCGGGGAGCTGTTTTTT
-	few	TRBV7-2	TRBJ2-7	CASSLETGKTYEQYF	TGTGCCAGCAGCTTAGAAACCGGGAAAACCTACGAGCAGTACTTC
-	many	TRBV7-9	TRBJ2-3	CASSPPGNTDTQYF	TGTGCCAGCAGCCCGCCCGGTAACACAGATACGCAGTATTTT
-	-	TRBV6-5	TRBJ2-7	CASSYSISGPVYEQYF	TGTGCCAGCAGTTACTCGATATCAGGCCCGGTTTACGAGCAGTACTTC
-	many	TRBV30	TRBJ2-7	CAWSKTLVGEQYF	TGTGCCTGGAGCAAAACCTTGGTGGGCGAGCAGTACTTC
-	-	TRBV7-9	TRBJ1-2	CASSLEVGYTF	TGTGCCAGCAGCTTAGAGGTTGGCTACACCTTC
TRBD1	-	TRBV7-2	TRBJ1-1	CASSLEDRVAFF	TGTGCCAGCAGCTTAGAGGACAGGGTAGCTTTCTTT
-	few	TRBV9	TRBJ2-7	CASSVAADPRPYEQYF	TGTGCCAGCAGCGTAGCCGCGGATCCTAGACCCTACGAGCAGTACTTC
-	few	TRBV28	TRBJ1-5	CASSPDSYSNQPQHF	TGTGCCAGCAGTCCCGACAGCTATAGCAATCAGCCCCAGCATTTT
-	-	TRBV6-5	TRBJ1-5	CASAGGVSNQPQHF	TGTGCCAGCGCGGGGGGAGTCAGCAATCAGCCCCAGCATTTT
TRBD2	few	TRBV19	TRBJ2-3	CASSISGSSTDTQYF	TGTGCCAGTAGTATAAGCGGGAGCAGCACAGATACGCAGTATTTT
TRBD1	-	TRBV5-1	TRBJ1-1	CASSLEGGRNTEAFF	TGCGCCAGCAGCCTCGAAGGGGGCAGGAACACTGAAGCTTTCTTT
-	few	TRBV3-1	TRBJ2-1	CASSQDTGRAEQFF	TGTGCCAGCAGCCAAGACACTGGCAGGGCTGAGCAGTTCTTC
-	few	TRBV21-1	TRBJ2-2	CASSKASGGKGAGELFF	TGTGCCAGCAGCAAAGCGAGTGGAGGAAAGGGCGCCGGGGAGCTGTTTTTT
-	many	TRBV7-2	TRBJ2-5	CASSRGQQETQYF	TGTGCCAGCAGCCGAGGACAGCAAGAGACCCAGTACTTC
TRBD2	few	TRBV11-1	TRBJ2-1	CASSPGGDEYNEQFF	TGTGCCAGCAGCCCGGGGGGGGACGAGTACAATGAGCAGTTCTTC
-	-	TRBV28	TRBJ2-1	CASSLSRTLSPSYNEQFF	TGTGCCAGCAGTTTATCTCGGACTCTCTCCCCTTCCTACAATGAGCAGTTCTTC
-	-	TRBV5-1	TRBJ2-7	CASSLVIGEQYF	TGCGCCAGCAGCTTGGTCATCGGCGAGCAGTACTTC
-	few	TRBV29-1	TRBJ2-3	CSVDARVTDTQYF	TGCAGCGTTGACGCACGGGTGACAGATACGCAGTATTTT
TRBD1	few	TRBV4-3	TRBJ1-1	CASSRQGTVNTEAFF	TGCGCCAGCAGCCGCCAGGGGACAGTGAACACTGAAGCTTTCTTT
-	-	TRBV6-5	TRBJ1-6	CASSLPGRSPLHF	TGTGCCAGCAGTTTGCCGGGGAGATCACCCCTCCACTTT
TRBD2	-	TRBV6-6	TRBJ2-3	CASSPRLAPSTDTQYF	TGTGCCAGCAGTCCCCGACTAGCTCCGTCCACAGATACGCAGTATTTT
-	many	TRBV7-9	TRBJ1-3	CASSFKETGNTIYF	TGTGCCAGCAGCTTTAAAGAAACGGGGAACACCATATATTTT
TRBD1	-	TRBV7-9	TRBJ1-2	CASSRKGQGEGYTF	TGTGCCAGCAGCCGTAAAGGACAGGGAGAGGGCTACACCTTC
-	many	TRBV5-1	TRBJ2-5	CASSFNQETQYF	TGCGCCAGCAGCTTTAATCAAGAGACCCAGTACTTC
-	few	TRBV9	TRBJ2-2	CASSVKQNTGELFF	TGTGCCAGCAGCGTAAAACAGAACACCGGGGAGCTGTTTTTT
-	-	TRBV20-1	TRBJ2-3	CSSLNTDTQYF	TGCAGTTCTCTTAACACAGATACGCAGTATTTT
-	-	TRBV20-1	TRBJ2-7	CSVLAGASYEQYF	TGCAGTGTTCTCGCGGGCGCCTCCTACGAGCAGTACTTC
TRBD2	-	TRBV5-4	TRBJ2-4	CASSPGLAGVAKNIQYF	TGTGCCAGCAGCCCGGGACTAGCGGGAGTTGCCAAAAACATTCAGTACTTC
-	few	TRBV28	TRBJ1-6	CASRDRPDNSPLHF	TGTGCCAGCAGGGACAGACCCGATAATTCACCCCTCCACTTT
-	few	TRBV29-1	TRBJ1-2	CSVANYGYTF	TGCAGCGTTGCAAACTATGGCTACACCTTC
TRBD1	few	TRBV6-5	TRBJ2-7	CASGKQGAPYEQYF	TGTGCCAGCGGGAAACAGGGGGCCCCCTACGAGCAGTACTTC
-	few	TRBV14	TRBJ2-1	CASSQGAYGIDEQFF	TGTGCCAGCAGCCAAGGTGCCTACGGGATCGATGAGCAGTTCTTC
-	few	TRBV12-3/TRBV12-4	TRBJ1-6	CASSLMASVYNSPLHF	TGTGCCAGCAGTTTGATGGCCAGCGTCTATAATTCACCCCTCCACTTT
TRBD1	few	TRBV11-1	TRBJ2-7	CASSITGGTYEQYF	TGTGCCAGCAGCATTACAGGGGGAACCTACGAGCAGTACTTC
TRBD1	many	TRBV5-1	TRBJ2-1	CASSWSDRSPTNEQFF	TGCGCCAGCAGCTGGTCGGACAGGAGCCCCACTAATGAGCAGTTCTTC
-	few	TRBV5-8	TRBJ2-1	CASSLNVNEQFF	TGTGCCAGCAGCCTTAACGTCAATGAGCAGTTCTTC
TRBD1	-	TRBV4-1	TRBJ2-6	CASSLPGQGISGANVLTF	TGCGCCAGCAGCCTTCCGGGACAGGGGATTTCTGGGGCCAACGTCCTGACTTTC
-	many	TRBV11-2	TRBJ2-4	CASSLGQGEVNIQYF	TGTGCCAGCAGCCTGGGTCAGGGGGAGGTGAACATTCAGTACTTC
-	few	TRBV5-1	TRBJ2-7	CASSLDGTRYEQYF	TGCGCCAGCAGCTTGGACGGAACTCGCTACGAGCAGTACTTC
-	-	TRBV20-1	TRBJ2-1	CSARPGAAIEQFF	TGCAGTGCTAGGCCTGGGGCAGCTATTGAGCAGTTCTTC
-	-	TRBV5-1	TRBJ2-6	CASGQSGANVLTF	TGCGCCAGCGGACAGTCTGGGGCCAACGTCCTGACTTTC
TRBD1	few	TRBV29-1	TRBJ1-1	CSVEPPGQVNTEAFF	TGCAGCGTTGAACCACCGGGACAGGTGAACACTGAAGCTTTCTTT
-	-	TRBV7-9	TRBJ2-4	CASTYLLNHIQYF	TGTGCCAGCACCTATCTCTTAAACCACATTCAGTACTTC
-	few	TRBV15	TRBJ2-1	CATSRDLRSLDEQFF	TGTGCCACCAGCAGAGATCTTAGGTCCCTCGATGAGCAGTTCTTC
-	-	TRBV7-8	TRBJ2-3	CASSLGVTGTDTQYF	TGTGCCAGCAGCTTAGGGGTAACCGGCACAGATACGCAGTATTTT
TRBD2	few	TRBV9	TRBJ2-7	CASSVSGSGEQYF	TGTGCCAGCAGCGTAAGCGGGAGTGGGGAGCAGTACTTC
TRBD1	-	TRBV24-1	TRBJ2-1	CATSDFTGVHEQFF	TGTGCCACCAGTGATTTTACAGGGGTCCATGAGCAGTTCTTC
TRBD1	few	TRBV7-2	TRBJ1-1	CASSSNRGRVAFF	TGTGCCAGCAGCTCAAACAGGGGCAGGGTAGCTTTCTTT
TRBD2	-	TRBV29-1	TRBJ2-3	CSVEGSSGLAEGSTDTQYF	TGCAGCGTTGAAGGTTCGTCGGGACTAGCGGAAGGTAGCACAGATACGCAGTATTTT
-	-	TRBV5-1	TRBJ2-2	CASSLSGDSGELFF	TGCGCCAGCAGCTTGTCTGGGGACTCCGGGGAGCTGTTTTTT
-	few	TRBV9	TRBJ1-6	CASTRGAENNSPLHF	TGTGCCAGCACCCGTGGGGCAGAGAATAATTCACCCCTCCACTTT
TRBD1	-	TRBV28	TRBJ1-2	CASSLLDRGYGYTF	TGTGCCAGCAGTTTACTAGACAGGGGCTATGGCTACACCTTC
-	few	TRBV27	TRBJ2-5	CASTRTGQETQYF	TGTGCCAGCACTCGAACGGGCCAAGAGACCCAGTACTTC
-	few	TRBV12-3/TRBV12-4	TRBJ2-3	CASRTETEASTDTQYF	TGTGCCAGCAGAACAGAGACAGAGGCTAGCACAGATACGCAGTATTTT
-	-	TRBV7-9	TRBJ1-2	CASSLALGANYGYTF	TGTGCCAGCAGCTTAGCTCTGGGGGCGAACTATGGCTACACCTTC
-	few	TRBV2	TRBJ2-3	CASSVRGADTQYF	TGTGCCAGCAGTGTCAGGGGGGCAGATACGCAGTATTTT
-	-	TRBV29-1	TRBJ1-2	CSGNRDGYGYTF	TGCAGCGGGAACAGGGATGGCTATGGCTACACCTTC
-	-	TRBV27	TRBJ2-3	CASSLRRFATDTQYF	TGTGCCAGCAGTTTACGGCGATTCGCCACAGATACGCAGTATTTT